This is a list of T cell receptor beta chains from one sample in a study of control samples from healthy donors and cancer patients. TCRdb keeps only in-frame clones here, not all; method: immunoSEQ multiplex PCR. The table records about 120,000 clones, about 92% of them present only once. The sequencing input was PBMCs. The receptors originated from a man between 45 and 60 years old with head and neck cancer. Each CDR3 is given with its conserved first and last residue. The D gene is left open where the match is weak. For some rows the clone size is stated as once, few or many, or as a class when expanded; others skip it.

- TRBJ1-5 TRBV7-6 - TGTGCCAGCAGCTTATCCGGGAGGAACAATCAGCCCCAGCATTTT CASSLSGRNNQPQHF
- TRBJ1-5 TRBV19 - TGTGCCAGCACGACAGTGGGAAGTCAGCCCCAGCATTTT CASTTVGSQPQHF
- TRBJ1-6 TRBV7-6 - TGTGCCAGCAGCTTAGTGTCAGGGGTGAGTTCACCCCTCCACTTT CASSLVSGVSSPLHF
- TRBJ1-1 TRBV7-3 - TGTGCCAGCAGCCCAATACAGGGTTTGAACACTGAAGCTTTCTTT CASSPIQGLNTEAFF
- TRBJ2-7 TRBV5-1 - TGCGCCAGCAGCTTATCGGGACCTAGCACCGAGCAGTACTTC CASSLSGPSTEQYF
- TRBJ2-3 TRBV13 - TGTGCCAGCAGCTTAGCGGCGGATACGCAGTATTTT CASSLAADTQYF
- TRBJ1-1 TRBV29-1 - TGCAGCGTTGAGGACGGTTGGGAAGCTTTCTTT CSVEDGWEAFF
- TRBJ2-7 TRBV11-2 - TGTGCCAGCAGCCTAGGGGGGCTGGGGTTCTACGAGCAGTACTTC CASSLGGLGFYEQYF
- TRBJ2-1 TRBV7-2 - TGTGCCAGCAGCTTCTTCTACCCGGATGAGCAGTTCTTC CASSFFYPDEQFF
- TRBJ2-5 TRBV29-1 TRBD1 TGCAGCGTAGTAGGACAGGGTAAAGAGACCCAGTACTTC CSVVGQGKETQYF
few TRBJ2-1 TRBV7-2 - TGTGCCAGCAGCTTAGGGCTCGTCAATGAGCAGTTCTTC CASSLGLVNEQFF
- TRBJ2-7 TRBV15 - TGTGCCACCCGGGGGAGAGGGGGGGCATCCGAGCAGTACTTC CATRGRGGASEQYF
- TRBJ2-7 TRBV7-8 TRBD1 TGTGCCAGCAGCACACCGCCGCCGGGACAGGGCTCCTACGAGCAGTACTTC CASSTPPPGQGSYEQYF
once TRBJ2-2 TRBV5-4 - TGTGCCAGCAGCTCCCTACCCGGGGGATCCGGGGAGCTGTTTTTT CASSSLPGGSGELFF
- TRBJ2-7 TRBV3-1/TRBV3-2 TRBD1 TGTGCCAGCAGCCGGGGACAGGGTAAATGCTACGAGCAGTACTTC CASSRGQGKCYEQYF
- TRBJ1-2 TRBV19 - TGTGCCAGTAGTACAGGGATTTCTGGTTACTATGGCTACACCTTC CASSTGISGYYGYTF
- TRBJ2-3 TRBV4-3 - TGCGCCAGCAGCCAAGTTTGGACAGTCACAGATACGCAGTATTTT CASSQVWTVTDTQYF
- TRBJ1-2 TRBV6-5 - TGTGCCAGCAGTATAACAGGGAAAGCTAACTATGGCTACACCTTC CASSITGKANYGYTF
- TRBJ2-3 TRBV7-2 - TGTGCCAGCAGCTTAGAGTCGAGGGGGGCCCCAGATACGCAGTATTTT CASSLESRGAPDTQYF
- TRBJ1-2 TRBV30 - TGTGCCTGGAGTGTACCCGGGGGGCCTTATGGCTACACCTTC CAWSVPGGPYGYTF
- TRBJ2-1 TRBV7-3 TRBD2 TGTGCCAGCAGCCCCGGGCGGGGGGGTTTCTACAATGAGCAGTTCTTC CASSPGRGGFYNEQFF
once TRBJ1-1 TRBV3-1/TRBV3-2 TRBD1 TGTGCCAGCAGCCAAGTAATGATAGGGAGTCGGACAGGGGGTATGAACACTGAAGCTTTCTTT CASSQVMIGSRTGGMNTEAFF
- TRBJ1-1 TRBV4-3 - TGCGCCAGCAGCCCACAAAAGGGTGCCACTGAAGCTTTCTTT CASSPQKGATEAFF
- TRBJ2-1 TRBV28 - TGTGCGACCAGACGATGGGGCAATGAGCAGTTCTTC CATRRWGNEQFF
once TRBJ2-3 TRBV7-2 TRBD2 TGTGCCAGCAGCCTCCAGGGACTAGCGGGAGATACGCAGTATTTT CASSLQGLAGDTQYF
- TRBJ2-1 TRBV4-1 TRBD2 TGCGCCAGCAGCAAAGCCCTAGCGGGAGGCCCCCTGGATGAGCAGTTCTTC CASSKALAGGPLDEQFF
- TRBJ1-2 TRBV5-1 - TGCGCCAGCAGCTTGACACAGGGTTCGCCATATGGCTACACCTTC CASSLTQGSPYGYTF
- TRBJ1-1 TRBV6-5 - TGTGCCAGCAGTTCCACATACAGGGACACTGAAGCTTTCTTT CASSSTYRDTEAFF
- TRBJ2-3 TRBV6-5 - TGTGCCAGCAGTTACTCGGACAGCTCAGATACGCAGTATTTT CASSYSDSSDTQYF
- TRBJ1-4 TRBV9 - TGTGCCAGCAGCACCGCCCCCGGAGTCGATGAAAAACTGTTTTTT CASSTAPGVDEKLFF
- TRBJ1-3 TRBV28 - TGTGCCACCCACCCCCAGCCTGGAAACACCATATATTTT CATHPQPGNTIYF
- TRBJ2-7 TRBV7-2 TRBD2 TGTGCCAGCAGTTCTCGACCGGGGGGGCGTGAGCAGTACTTC CASSSRPGGREQYF
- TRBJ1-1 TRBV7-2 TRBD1 TGTGCCAGCAGCTTAGTGACAGGGGGCGGTGAAGCTTTCTTT CASSLVTGGGEAFF